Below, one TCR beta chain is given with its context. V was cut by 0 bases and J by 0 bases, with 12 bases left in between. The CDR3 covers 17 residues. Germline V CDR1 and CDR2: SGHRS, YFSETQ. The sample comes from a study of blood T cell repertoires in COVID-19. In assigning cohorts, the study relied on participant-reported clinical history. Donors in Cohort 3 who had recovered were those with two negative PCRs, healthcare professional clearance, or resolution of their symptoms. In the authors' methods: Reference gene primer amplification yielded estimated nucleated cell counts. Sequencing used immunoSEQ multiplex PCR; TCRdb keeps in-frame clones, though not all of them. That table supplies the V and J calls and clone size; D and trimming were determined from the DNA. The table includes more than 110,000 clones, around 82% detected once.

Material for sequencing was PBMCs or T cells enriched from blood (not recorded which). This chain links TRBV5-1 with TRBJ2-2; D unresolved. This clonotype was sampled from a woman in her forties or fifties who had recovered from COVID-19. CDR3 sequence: CASSLVAGSSNTGELFF. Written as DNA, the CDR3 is TGCGCCAGCAGCTTGGTCGCCGGGTCGTCGAACACCGGGGAGCTGTTTTTT.